The text below deals with one T cell receptor beta chain. These data originate in a study of T cell repertoires in cytomegalovirus infection. Between the trimmed V and J ends, which lost 4 bases and 10 bases, there was a span of 12 bases. Germline V lookup: CDR1 SGHKS, CDR2 YYEKEE (reference sequence). The CDR3 covers 12 residues. TCRdb reprocessed the reads via MiXCR and lists one record per CDR3 protein. The data show over 300,000 distinct CDR3 sequences, roughly 9.5% seen once. The sequencing sample was made of PBMCs. The receptor comes from a human donor in good health (CMV status not recorded). Some clones in this sample may be carry-over from other donors' samples. The chain combines TRBV5-5 with TRBJ2-1; possibly TRBD1 or TRBD2 for D (5 bases each). The chain's CDR3 is CASSGGPQEQFF. In DNA form, the CDR3 reads TGTGCCAGCAGCGGGGGTCCCCAGGAGCAGTTCTTC.